This T cell receptor beta chain was retrieved from a study of T cells in Graves' hyperthyroidism and ophthalmopathy. Whole-study findings and limits: Blood shared most expanded thyroid clonotypes above 0.001.

Germline trimming cut 5 bases from V and 4 bases from J; bases unmatched to any gene: 8. The CDR3 runs 16 residues. Germline CDR1 SGHTA, CDR2 FQGTGA. Concerning this clonotype itself: Its specificity is not known.

It was around 11 ml of fresh peripheral blood that supplied the PBMCs. Researchers took RNA transcripts and amplified the TCR beta CDR3 regions from them. RT-PCR in the first round (using the HTBI primer set) targeted the TCR CDR3. From the multiplex PCR reads, TCRdb called clonotypes with MiXCR, one entry per CDR3 protein. The sample has 370,000 or so distinct CDR3 sequences; 15% to 19% are singletons. The receptor was derived from a woman younger than 35 with Graves' hyperthyroidism that later progressed to Graves' ophthalmopathy. V is TRBV7-3 and J is TRBJ2-7; 13 bases are shared with TRBD2. Sequences were obtained from blood. The CDR3 is CASSPSGTSGIYEQYF. Written as DNA, the CDR3 is TGTGCCAGCAGCCCCTCCGGGACTAGCGGGATTTACGAGCAGTACTTC.